These 25 T cell receptor beta chains came from one sample sequenced in a study of beta chain features in type 1 diabetes. As every portion of the isolated RNA was reverse transcribed, the sequencing read expressed TCRB transcripts. Sequencing was performed with immunoSEQ multiplex PCR; in TCRdb, only in-frame clones are kept and a portion is missing. The data hold a few hundred thousand clones, with over 11% observed a single time. Study-level findings and limits: Within each of all four CD4+ subsets, Type 1 diabetes patients had TCRB CDR3s that were moderately but significantly shorter.

Their antigen targets remain unknown. The sequenced material came from naive CD4+ T cells from blood. Receptors were obtained from a man between 25 and 39 years old with type 1 diabetes.

The J gene is TRBJ2-7, the V gene TRBV7-2; 9 bases are shared with TRBD2. Losses at the gene ends were 1 base for V and 2 bases for J; bases not matched to a gene: 3. Per the germline V gene, CDR1 is SGHTA and CDR2 is FQGNSA. There are 15 residues in the CDR3. The CDR3 DNA follows: TGTGCCAGCAGCTTAGTGAGCGGGGGGACCTACGAGCAGTACTTC. The encoded protein is CASSLVSGGTYEQYF. The variable domain in full, completed from reference TRBV7-2 and TRBJ2-7, reads GAGVSQSPSNKVTEKGKDVELRCDPISGHTALYWYRQSLGQGLEFLIYFQGNSAPDKSGLPSDRFSAERTGGSVSTLTIQRTQQEDSAVYLCASSLVSGGTYEQYFGPGTRLTVT.

Comments on this clone: The sample contains more than one DNA sequence encoding this CDR3. J is TRBJ1-1 and V is TRBV18; weak D call: TRBD1 (5 bases). V was cut by 6 bases and J by 0 bases, with 11 bases left in between. CDR3 length equals 14 residues. The germline V gene has CDR1 KGHSH and CDR2 LQKENI. CDR3 DNA sequence: TGTGCCAGCTCCCCGAGACAGATGAACACTGAAGCTTTCTTT. Translating it yields CASSPRQMNTEAFF.

This chain uses TRBV6-5 with TRBJ2-7; 9 bases map to TRBD1. The CDR3 extends over 11 amino acids. Losses at the gene ends were 6 bases for V and 12 bases for J; bases not matched to a gene: 6. The germline gives CDR1 MNHEY, CDR2 SVGAGI. CDR3 sequence: CASSSQGAVYF. Here the CDR3 DNA reads TGTGCCAGCAGCTCACAGGGGGCTGTGTACTTC.

This clone was detected only a few times. This sequence joins TRBV25-1 and TRBJ1-2; 7 bases are shared with TRBD1. CDR3 length: 12 residues. Germline CDR1 and CDR2: MGHDK and SYGVNS. J lost 7 bases, V lost 6 bases, and 5 bases had no gene match. The CDR3 sequence is CASSGGTVGYTF. The CDR3 DNA reads as TGTGCCAGCAGCGGCGGGACAGTTGGCTACACCTTC.

This clone was detected a few times. V usage is TRBV27 and J usage is TRBJ2-7; perhaps TRBD2 as D (6 bases). The CDR3 contains 14 residues. Trimming took 6 bases from V and 6 from J, leaving 18 bases between them. Germline V lookup: CDR1 MNHEY, CDR2 SMNVEV (reference sequence). CDR3: CASSFDSGRSEQYF. CDR3 DNA sequence: TGTGCCAGCAGCTTTGATTCCGGGAGAAGCGAGCAGTACTTC.

This clone was recorded a few times. V usage is TRBV10-3 and J usage is TRBJ2-3, with TRBD2 identical over 11 bases. This CDR3 has 18 amino acids. CDR1 ENHRY and CDR2 SYGVKD come from the germline V gene. V shed 0 bases and J 6 bases; nucleotides not matched to a gene: 11. The CDR3 loop is CAISESQTFSGRADTQYF. CDR3 DNA sequence: TGTGCCATCAGTGAGTCGCAGACGTTTAGCGGGAGGGCGGATACGCAGTATTTT.

This clone was observed a handful of times. This chain joins TRBV30 and TRBJ1-6; 7 positions match TRBD1. Germline CDR1 reads GTSNPN; CDR2 reads SVGIG (reference sequence). The CDR3 is 13 amino acids. The V segment lost 2 bases and the J segment 6 bases; nucleotides outside the gene matches: 1. CDR3 DNA sequence: TGTGCCTGGAGTAGGGACAGTAATTCACCCCTCCACTTT. The encoded protein is CAWSRDSNSPLHF. Full variable domain (rest looked up from reference TRBV30 and TRBJ1-6): SQTIHQWPATLVQPVGSPLSLECTVEGTSNPNLYWYRQAAGRGLQLLFYSVGIGQISSEVPQNLSASRPQDRQFILSSKKLLLSDSGFYLCAWSRDSNSPLHFGNGTRLTVT.

The chain joins TRBV5-1 to TRBJ2-5; TRBD1 aligns across 7 bases. Germline V gene lookup returns CDR1 SGHRS and CDR2 YFSETQ. The V and J ends lost 5 bases and 0 bases, in that order; junction bases with no gene match: 7. This CDR3 is 15 amino acids long. CDR3 sequence reads: CASRTPTGNQETQYF. CDR3 DNA: TGCGCCAGCAGAACTCCGACAGGGAACCAAGAGACCCAGTACTTC.

The chain links TRBV7-2 to TRBJ2-1; D is possibly TRBD2 (6 bases). The germline V gene has CDR1 SGHTA and CDR2 FQGNSA. The CDR3 spans 15 residues. The V end was cut by 2 bases, the J end by 4 bases, with 12 bases between. DNA of the CDR3: TGTGCCAGCAGCTTATCCCCGGGACTTTACAATGAGCAGTTCTTC. Its translation: CASSLSPGLYNEQFF.

This clone was counted a few times. The chain carries TRBV19 and TRBJ2-7, with 9 bases that match TRBD1. J lost 6 bases, V lost 1 base, and 4 bases had no gene match. The CDR3 runs 14 residues. Germline V lookup: CDR1 LNHDA, CDR2 SQIVND (reference sequence). The CDR3 region is CASSIGDRVGEQYF. As DNA, the CDR3 is TGTGCCAGTAGTATAGGGGACAGGGTCGGCGAGCAGTACTTC.

The V gene is TRBV5-1, the J gene TRBJ1-4; 7 bases agree with TRBD1. Germline values: CDR1 SGHRS, CDR2 YFSETQ. The CDR3 totals 14 residues. Trimming took 0 bases from V and 8 from J; bases not matched to a gene: 4. The CDR3 region is CASSLEGAREKLFF. The CDR3 nucleotides are TGCGCCAGCAGCTTGGAGGGGGCTCGGGAAAAACTGTTTTTT.

A few counts support this clone. The V gene is TRBV7-8, the J gene TRBJ2-3; no firm D call. V dropped 2 bases and J dropped 6 bases, with 9 bases sitting between them. From germline, CDR1 is SGHVS and CDR2 FQNEAQ. The CDR3 totals 13 residues. The CDR3 loop is CASSLSRSDTQYF. As DNA, the CDR3 is TGTGCCAGCAGCTTAAGCCGGAGTGATACGCAGTATTTT.

V and J are TRBV6-6 and TRBJ1-5; D ambiguous. CDR1 MNHNY and CDR2 SVGAGI come from the germline V gene (reference sequence). The V gene lost 10 bases and the J gene lost 4 bases, with 14 bases spanning the gap. The CDR3 loop spans 13 amino acids. In DNA form, the CDR3 reads TGTGCCACCACCGGCGAGGGAAATCAGCCCCAGCATTTT. This encodes CATTGEGNQPQHF.

This clone was counted a few times. The chain uses TRBV7-2 and TRBJ2-3; D unresolved. Germline V gene data show CDR1 as SGHTA and CDR2 as FQGNSA. Trimming stripped 3 bases from V and 0 bases from J, with 10 bases between. The CDR3 is 15 residues long. CDR3 amino acids: CASSFSFASTDTQYF. CDR3 nucleotide sequence: TGTGCCAGCAGCTTCAGTTTTGCTAGCACAGATACGCAGTATTTT.

This chain connects TRBV11-2 to TRBJ2-1, with 14 bases aligning to TRBD2. Germline V gene data show CDR1 as SGHAT and CDR2 as FQNNGV. Trimming at V came to 4 bases and at J to 3 bases, leaving 8 bases not matched to a gene. This CDR3 is 18 amino acids long. CDR3 sequence (DNA): TGTGCCAGCAGCTCCGGACTAGCGGGGGGAGGGTACTACAATGAGCAGTTCTTC. Translated, it gives CASSSGLAGGGYYNEQFF.

CDR3 DNA: TGCGCCAGCAGCTTAGGAGGACTCGACAATGAGCAGTTCTTC. Protein: CASSLGGLDNEQFF. This chain uses TRBV5-1 with TRBJ2-1; TRBD2 might be the D (5 bases). Trimming pared 2 bases from V and 5 bases from J, leaving 11 bases between. Germline values: CDR1 SGHRS, CDR2 YFSETQ. The CDR3 runs 14 residues.

This clone was seen a handful of times. CDR3 bases: TGTGCCAGCAGCATCCTAACCCCCCCCGCTGAAGCTTTCTTT. Amino acids: CASSILTPPAEAFF. V usage is TRBV6-5 and J usage is TRBJ1-1; D is unresolved. Germline values: CDR1 MNHEY, CDR2 SVGAGI. V shed 6 bases and J shed 6 bases, with 17 bases lying between them. The CDR3 is made up of 14 amino acids.

The chain is built from TRBV11-3 and TRBJ1-1, with no clear D. The CDR3 runs to 14 residues. Germline-derived CDR1 and CDR2 are SGHNT and YENEEA. V dropped 2 bases and J dropped 4 bases, with 11 bases sitting between them. CDR3 protein: CASSLSGEGTEAFF. CDR3 coding DNA: TGTGCCAGCAGCTTAAGTGGGGAGGGCACTGAAGCTTTCTTT.

The table lists this clone with a few counts. This chain joins TRBV7-9 and TRBJ2-3, with 7 bases fitting TRBD2. CDR3 length: 15 amino acids. With 5 bases clipped from V and 0 bases from J, the junction kept 5 bases outside the gene matches. Germline loops: CDR1 SEHNR, CDR2 FQNEAQ (reference sequence). CDR3 loop: CASSPERGSTDTQYF. CDR3 sequence (DNA): TGTGCCAGCAGCCCGGAGCGGGGTAGCACAGATACGCAGTATTTT.

The CDR3 loop is CASSYAAGGELFF. Here the CDR3 DNA reads TGTGCCAGCAGTTACGCGGCCGGCGGGGAGCTGTTTTTT. V gene TRBV6-6 combines with J gene TRBJ2-2; unclear D gene. This CDR3 comprises 13 residues. Between the trimmed V and J ends, which lost 2 bases and 7 bases, there was a span of 8 bases. The germline CDR1 and CDR2 sequences are MNHNY and SVGAGI (reference sequence).

The chain recombines TRBV7-2 with TRBJ1-2; D gene ambiguous. V was shortened by 3 bases and J by 3 bases, with 14 bases between the two germline ends. CDR1 SGHTA and CDR2 FQGNSA come from the germline V gene. The CDR3 has 15 residues. CDR3 amino acids: CASSFYTLGDYGYTF. The CDR3 region has the DNA TGTGCCAGCAGCTTTTACACCCTGGGAGACTATGGCTACACCTTC.

This clone was seen more than once but under ten times. The genes are TRBV11-2 and TRBJ2-1; 14 bases map to TRBD2. This CDR3 spans 16 amino acids. The trim removed 5 bases at V and 8 bases at J, leaving 8 bases unmatched. Germline V gives CDR1 SGHAT, CDR2 FQNNGV. The CDR3 spells CASSRLAGGLSDEQFF. In DNA form, the CDR3 reads TGTGCCAGCAGCAGACTAGCGGGAGGGCTATCGGATGAGCAGTTCTTC.

V usage is TRBV9 and J usage is TRBJ2-3; TRBD1 might be the D (5 bases). CDR3 size: 16 residues. Trimming took 4 bases from V and 3 from J, leaving 18 bases between them. CDR1 and CDR2 (germline): SGDLS, YYNGEE. The CDR3 coding sequence is TGTGCCAGCAGCCCCGGACACCTCGTCGGTACAGATACGCAGTATTTT. Translation: CASSPGHLVGTDTQYF.

The J gene is TRBJ2-2, the V gene TRBV2; no reliable D call. This CDR3 has 13 residues. V was clipped by 4 bases and J by 6 bases, with 9 bases between them. Germline-derived CDR1 and CDR2 are SNHLY and FYNNEI. CDR3 in amino acids: CASSGESPGELFF. CDR3 DNA: TGTGCCAGCAGTGGCGAGAGTCCCGGGGAGCTGTTTTTT.

The chain links TRBV11-2 to TRBJ2-7; D gene uncertain. CDR3 length: 11 amino acids. Per the germline V gene, CDR1 is SGHAT and CDR2 is FQNNGV. Trimming took off 6 bases at V and 4 bases at J, with 7 bases between the two ends. The CDR3 DNA reads as TGTGCCAGCAGGCAACAATACGAGCAGTACTTC. This gives the protein CASRQQYEQYF.